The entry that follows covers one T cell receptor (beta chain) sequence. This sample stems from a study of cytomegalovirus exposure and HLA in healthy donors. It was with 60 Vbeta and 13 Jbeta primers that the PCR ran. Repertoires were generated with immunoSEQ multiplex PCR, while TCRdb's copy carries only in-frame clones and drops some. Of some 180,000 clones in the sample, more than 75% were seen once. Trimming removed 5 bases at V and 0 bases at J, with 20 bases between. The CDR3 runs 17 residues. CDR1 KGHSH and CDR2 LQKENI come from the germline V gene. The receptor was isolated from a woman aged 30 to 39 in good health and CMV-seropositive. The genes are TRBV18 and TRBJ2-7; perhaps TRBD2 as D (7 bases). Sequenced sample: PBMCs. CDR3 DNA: TGTGCCAGCTCAGCTACGCTACAGGGAGGGGGCTCCTACGAGCAGTACTTC. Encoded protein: CASSATLQGGGSYEQYF.